Listed below are T cell receptor beta chains from one sample, sequenced in a study of T cell repertoires in cytomegalovirus infection. TCRdb reprocessed the reads with MiXCR, giving one entry per CDR3 protein. The data show about 890,000 distinct CDR3 sequences, approximately 30% seen once. These receptors have no identified antigens. Material: cultured CD8+ T cells from PBMCs, obtained from culture after CMV antigen stimulation. These receptors originate from a human donor in good health (CMV status not recorded). Some clones in this sample may be carry-over from other donors' samples. The CDR3 runs from the conserved cysteine through the conserved F or W. D genes are given only for firm matches. A clone size is listed for some rows: how often the clone was seen (once, few, many), or a class if it is expanded.

TRBV7-2	.	many	TRBJ2-7	TGTGCCAGCAGCGACCTTTACGAGCAGTACTTC	CASSDLYEQYF
TRBV27	TRBD1	.	TRBJ1-1	TGTGCCAGCAGTTTAGGTGGGGACAGAGTGAACACTGAAGCTTTCTTT	CASSLGGDRVNTEAFF
TRBV19	.	few	TRBJ2-3	TGTGCCAGTAGTATCGGGTCTGGCACAGATACGCAGTATTTT	CASSIGSGTDTQYF
TRBV27	.	.	TRBJ1-6	TGTGCCAGCACGGGAGCCCAGGGTTCACCCCTCCACTTT	CASTGAQGSPLHF
TRBV7-2	TRBD1	many	TRBJ2-5	TGTGCCAGCAGCTTAGGGTTGCTACAGGGGGCGAAAGAGACCCAGTACTTC	CASSLGLLQGAKETQYF
TRBV19	.	few	TRBJ1-1	TGTGCCAGTAGTATCATCACGAGGGGGGACACTGAAGCTTTCTTT	CASSIITRGDTEAFF
TRBV6-5	.	.	TRBJ1-3	TGTGCCAGCAGTTACTCCTGGACCGCGGAGAGCTCTGGAAACACCATATATTTT	CASSYSWTAESSGNTIYF
TRBV4-1	TRBD1	few	TRBJ1-5	TGCGCCAGCAGCCAAGATCCCCAGGGGGCGATTCAGCCCCAGCATTTT	CASSQDPQGAIQPQHF
TRBV29-1	TRBD2	few	TRBJ2-1	TGCAGCGTAACCCCCGGGACTAGATTTTATGAGCAGTTCTTC	CSVTPGTRFYEQFF
TRBV20-1	.	few	TRBJ1-4	TGCAGTGCGCCGTTCGGGGCCCCTAATGAAAAACTGTTTTTT	CSAPFGAPNEKLFF
TRBV7-4	.	.	TRBJ1-1	TGTGCCAGCGACCAAGGGGACTATGAAGCTTTCTTT	CASDQGDYEAFF
TRBV27	.	few	TRBJ2-5	TGTGCCAGCAGTTTACGGGGTCGACAGAAAGAGACCCAGTACTTC	CASSLRGRQKETQYF
TRBV11-1	.	many	TRBJ2-1	TGTGCCAGCAGCCCGTCCGAGCACTACTTGGCAGCCTCCTACAATGAGCAGTTCTTC	CASSPSEHYLAASYNEQFF
TRBV5-1	.	.	TRBJ2-4	TGCGCCAGCAGCGACCCCCCCGACATTCAGTACTTC	CASSDPPDIQYF
TRBV24-1	.	few	TRBJ2-3	TGTGCCACCAGTGATTCCAGCAGCCCAGATACGCAGTATTTT	CATSDSSSPDTQYF
TRBV6-1	TRBD2	.	TRBJ2-1	TGTGCCAGCAGTCTTCAGCGGGGCGCTTACAATGAGCAGTTCTTC	CASSLQRGAYNEQFF
TRBV12-5	.	few	TRBJ1-2	TGTGCTAGTGGCCAAGGGCAGTTCTATGGCTACACCTTC	CASGQGQFYGYTF
TRBV4-1	.	few	TRBJ1-2	TGCGCCAGCAGCCAAGAAGGCCAGCCGCACACCTTC	CASSQEGQPHTF
TRBV6-5	.	.	TRBJ2-3	TGTGCCAGCAGTTACTGGATGAACAGGGAAACAGATACGCAGTATTTT	CASSYWMNRETDTQYF
TRBV7-3	.	.	TRBJ2-5	TGTGCCAGCAGCTTAACAGGGGGGTACCAAGAGACCCAGTACTTC	CASSLTGGYQETQYF
TRBV2	.	.	TRBJ1-6	TGTGCCAGCAGTGAAGTTGGGGATCCTTGGATTAATTCACCCCTCCACTTT	CASSEVGDPWINSPLHF
TRBV11-2	TRBD2	few	TRBJ2-3	TGTGCCAGCAGCTTAGATATGCGGGGGGGGAGGACAGATACGCAGTATTTT	CASSLDMRGGRTDTQYF
TRBV4-1	.	few	TRBJ2-1	TGCGCCAGCAGCCAAGGGGTTAACAATGAGCAGTTCTTC	CASSQGVNNEQFF
TRBV4-1	.	.	TRBJ2-7	TGCGCCAGCAGCCAAGTAGCAGCTTATGAGCAGTACTTC	CASSQVAAYEQYF
TRBV7-9	.	few	TRBJ1-1	TGTGCCAGCAGCTTAGTCCTCGGCGGCGCTGAAGCTTTCTTT	CASSLVLGGAEAFF
TRBV27	.	many	TRBJ1-1	TGTGCCAGCAGCTTAGTGGGGGGCACTGAAGCTTTCTTT	CASSLVGGTEAFF
TRBV6-5	.	few	TRBJ1-1	TGTGCCAGCAGTTACTCGCACAGGGCTTACACTGAAGCTTTCTTT	CASSYSHRAYTEAFF
TRBV27	.	few	TRBJ1-1	TGTGCCAGCAGTCTGGGACACCGACCTACTGAAGCTTTCTTT	CASSLGHRPTEAFF
TRBV7-2	TRBD1	.	TRBJ2-3	TGTGTCAGCAGCTCCCGACAGGGTGAAAGGATGGTAACAGATACGCAGTATTTT	CVSSSRQGERMVTDTQYF